What follows are 27 T cell receptor beta chains derived from one specimen sequenced in a study of long-term antiretroviral therapy in people with HIV. Version v3.0 of the immunoSEQ assay ran at survey level. Sequenced by immunoSEQ multiplex PCR; TCRdb stores in-frame clones only, minus some. The sample includes over 25,000 clones, more than 80% of them seen just once. The source material was unsorted PBMCs, sampled 3.2 years before starting antiretroviral therapy. The origin of the receptors is a man aged 50-60 years with HIV.

J is TRBJ2-5 and V is TRBV14, with 12 bases aligning to TRBD2. This CDR3 has 16 residues. J was trimmed by 3 bases and V by 4 bases; bases with no gene match: 6. The germline V gene has CDR1 SGHDN and CDR2 FVKESK. CDR3: CASSPTTSGREETQYF. The CDR3 DNA is TGTGCCAGCAGCCCGACGACTAGCGGGAGAGAAGAGACCCAGTACTTC.

This chain joins TRBV9 and TRBJ2-5; tentatively, D is TRBD1 (5 bases). CDR1 and CDR2 (germline): SGDLS, YYNGEE. CDR3 length equals 13 residues. The V and J ends lost 0 bases and 5 bases respectively, with 8 bases between them. The CDR3 nucleotides are TGTGCCAGCAGCGTAGCAGGGTCGGAGACCCAGTACTTC. This translates into CASSVAGSETQYF.

The gene calls are TRBV5-1 and TRBJ2-3, with D unresolved. Trimming shortened V by 4 bases and J by 2 bases, and 2 bases separated the two germline ends. CDR1 SGHRS and CDR2 YFSETQ come from the germline V gene. The CDR3 sequence is 11 residues long. The CDR3, as DNA: TGCGCCAGCAGCAACACAGATACGCAGTATTTT. Protein sequence: CASSNTDTQYF.

This clone was seen a single time. This chain joins TRBV2 and TRBJ1-2; 7 nucleotides agree with TRBD1. CDR3 length equals 16 residues. CDR1 is SNHLY and CDR2 is FYNNEI in the germline V gene. After removal of 1 base from V and 3 bases from J, the junction contained 8 bases not matched to a gene. CDR3 sequence (DNA): TGTGCCAGCAGTGAAGGGGGACAGAAATCAGACTATGGCTACACCTTC. Amino acids: CASSEGGQKSDYGYTF.

V usage is TRBV25-1 and J usage is TRBJ1-2; tentative D call: TRBD1 (6 bases). V dropped 0 bases and J dropped 5 bases, with 19 bases sitting between them. This CDR3 contains 17 residues. Germline V gene sequence: CDR1 MGHDK, CDR2 SYGVNS. The CDR3 protein is CASSEYRLTGNGYGYTF. As DNA, the CDR3 is TGTGCCAGCAGTGAATATAGGCTCACAGGGAATGGATATGGCTACACCTTC.

Sample share makes this clone large. The chain carries TRBV2 and TRBJ2-7; 8 bases match TRBD1. CDR3 length equals 16 residues. Germline CDR1 reads SNHLY; CDR2 reads FYNNEI. V gave up 6 bases and J gave up 3 bases; unmatched junction bases: 13. CDR3 nucleotides: TGTGCCAGCAGAGACAGACCTGGGACAGGAAACTACGAGCAGTACTTC. It translates to CASRDRPGTGNYEQYF. The entire variable domain, with the rest obtained from reference TRBV2 and TRBJ2-7, is as follows: EPEVTQTPSHQVTQMGQEVILRCVPISNHLYFYWYRQILGQKVEFLVSFYNNEISEKSEIFDDQFSVERPDGSNFTLKIRSTKLEDSAMYFCASRDRPGTGNYEQYFGPGTRLTVT.

The chain joins TRBV15 to TRBJ2-3, with D unresolved. Germline V lookup: CDR1 LNHNV, CDR2 YYDKDF (reference sequence). The CDR3 spans 13 residues. The V end lost 2 bases, the J end lost 3 bases, and 6 bases lay between the germline ends. CDR3 loop: CATSRLRTDTQYF. The CDR3 region has the DNA TGTGCCACCAGCAGACTGCGGACAGATACGCAGTATTTT.

The chain couples TRBV6-1 to TRBJ2-1; 11 positions agree with TRBD2. Germline loops: CDR1 MNHNS, CDR2 SASEGT. V was clipped by 5 bases and J by 9 bases; unmatched bases: 9. This CDR3 is built from 15 residues. The CDR3: CASSPLSGGVGEQFF. CDR3 DNA: TGTGCCAGCAGTCCCCTTAGCGGGGGGGTAGGTGAGCAGTTCTTC.

The chain uses TRBV6-1 and TRBJ2-5; unclear D gene. CDR3 length: 13 amino acids. The germline gives CDR1 MNHNS, CDR2 SASEGT. Trimming left V 2 bases short and J 2 bases short, with 6 bases between. The CDR3 nucleotides are TGTGCCAGCAGTGAACTTCCTCAAGAGACCCAGTACTTC. This encodes CASSELPQETQYF.

The V gene is TRBV6-6, the J gene TRBJ2-1; 7 positions agree with TRBD1. Per the germline V gene, CDR1 is MNHNY and CDR2 is SVGAGI (reference sequence). Trimming cost V 10 bases and J 6 bases; bases outside gene matches: 12. The CDR3 has 14 amino acids. The CDR3 DNA follows: TGTGCCATCGGCGACAGGGATTTAACCAATGAGCAGTTCTTC. It yields the protein CAIGDRDLTNEQFF.

This clone was seen more than once but under ten times. V usage is TRBV7-9 and J usage is TRBJ2-1; D is undetermined. The germline gives CDR1 SEHNR, CDR2 FQNEAQ (reference sequence). The CDR3 runs to 14 residues. Trimming cost V 5 bases and J 0 bases, with 8 bases left between them. The CDR3 loop reads CASSTGVSYNEQFF. CDR3 nucleotide sequence: TGTGCCAGCAGCACCGGAGTCTCCTACAATGAGCAGTTCTTC.

V is TRBV9 and J is TRBJ2-1, with D possibly TRBD2 on 5 matching bases. Germline values: CDR1 SGDLS, CDR2 YYNGEE. Trimming cost V 0 bases and J 0 bases, with 7 bases left between them. CDR3 length: 15 residues. CDR3 loop: CASSVVGSSYNEQFF. In DNA, the CDR3 is TGTGCCAGCAGCGTAGTAGGGAGCTCCTACAATGAGCAGTTCTTC.

The CDR3 loop is CASSFTLSKETQYF. The DNA for the CDR3 is TGTGCCAGCAGCTTCACACTCAGCAAGGAGACCCAGTACTTC. J is TRBJ2-5 and V is TRBV11-1; D not resolved. Germline V CDR1 and CDR2: SGHAT, FQDESV (reference sequence). Trimming pared 3 bases from V and 5 bases from J, leaving 13 bases between. The CDR3 contains 14 residues.

In the case of this clone: A junction end diverges from the germline sequence, so it may reflect a read error. The rearrangement links TRBV5-1 to TRBJ2-7, with D hard to call. This CDR3 spans 9 amino acids. From germline, CDR1 is SGHRS and CDR2 YFSETQ. In DNA form, the CDR3 reads TGCGCCAGCAGCCGCCGGCTGCACTTC. Translated, it gives CASSRRLHF.

V gene TRBV5-1 combines with J gene TRBJ1-6; D not certain. Deletions cut 1 base from V and 0 bases from J, with 11 bases between. Germline V CDR1 and CDR2: SGHRS, YFSETQ. The CDR3 runs 17 residues. The CDR3 nucleotides read TGCGCCAGCAGCTTGCTAGGCGATAGCTCCTATAATTCACCCCTCCACTTT. This codes for CASSLLGDSSYNSPLHF. Variable domain in full (rest from reference TRBV5-1 and TRBJ1-6): KAGVTQTPRYLIKTRGQQVTLSCSPISGHRSVSWYQQTPGQGLQFLFEYFSETQRNKGNFPGRFSGRQFSNSRSEMNVSTLELGDSALYLCASSLLGDSSYNSPLHFGNGTRLTVT.

The rearrangement links TRBV7-3 to TRBJ1-1; D gene unclear. The V end was cut by 2 bases, the J end by 1 base, with 5 bases between. Germline loops: CDR1 SGHTA, CDR2 FQGTGA. This CDR3 has 13 amino acids. The CDR3 sequence is CASSLQGNTEAFF. The CDR3 DNA reads TGTGCCAGCAGCTTACAAGGGAACACTGAAGCTTTCTTT.

The chain joins TRBV18 to TRBJ2-7, with 7 bases fitting TRBD1. Per the germline V gene, CDR1 is KGHSH and CDR2 is LQKENI. Germline trimming cut 0 bases from V and 12 bases from J; bases unmatched to any gene: 14. The CDR3 loop spans 15 amino acids. Written as DNA, the CDR3 is TGTGCCAGCTCACCACCTTCGCAGGGGGAGTTGGGTCGGTACTTC. This translates into CASSPPSQGELGRYF. The full variable domain, with the rest looked up from reference TRBV18 and TRBJ2-7, is NAGVMQNPRHLVRRRGQEARLRCSPMKGHSHVYWYRQLPEEGLKFMVYLQKENIIDESGMPKERFSAEFPKEGPSILRIQQVVRGDSAAYFCASSPPSQGELGRYFGPGTRLTVT.

This clone was seen once. This rearrangement joins TRBV6-6 to TRBJ2-1; 7 positions agree with TRBD2. Germline CDR1 reads MNHNY; CDR2 reads SVGAGI (reference sequence). V shed 6 bases, J shed 4 bases, and the junction held 12 bases outside the gene matches. This CDR3 contains 16 residues. CDR3 in DNA: TGTGCCAGCAGAACTACTGGGGGGGGAGGATACAATGAGCAGTTCTTC. Its translation is CASRTTGGGGYNEQFF.

The chain couples TRBV18 to TRBJ1-1; 9 bases are shared with TRBD1. V lost 5 bases and J lost 7; bases outside the gene matches: 5. The length of the CDR3 is 13 residues. CDR1 and CDR2 from the germline V gene are KGHSH and LQKENI. The CDR3 loop reads CASSLGQGYEAFF. The CDR3 nucleotides read TGTGCCAGCTCATTAGGACAGGGGTATGAAGCTTTCTTT.

The rearrangement links TRBV28 to TRBJ1-2; D is unresolved. The CDR3 length is 16 residues. The V gene lost 7 bases and the J gene lost 4 bases, with 22 bases spanning the gap. From germline, CDR1 is MDHEN and CDR2 SYDVKM. The CDR3 DNA follows: TGTGCCAGCACCCGGGGTACCGGGGAGCCTCTCTATGGCTACACCTTC. Translated: CASTRGTGEPLYGYTF.

The V call is TRBV30, the J call TRBJ2-1; 7 nucleotides align to TRBD2. Germline V lookup: CDR1 GTSNPN, CDR2 SVGIG (reference sequence). Trimming cost V 3 bases and J 6 bases; bases outside gene matches: 20. The CDR3 loop spans 18 amino acids. The CDR3: CAWRSGPRRGDLSNEQFF. Written as DNA, the CDR3 is TGTGCCTGGAGATCGGGCCCCCGACGGGGGGATTTGAGCAATGAGCAGTTCTTC.

The genes are TRBV5-1 and TRBJ2-5; D is possibly TRBD1 (5 bases). The CDR3 length is 16 residues. CDR1 SGHRS and CDR2 YFSETQ come from the germline V gene. The germline V and J ends were trimmed by 0 bases and 1 base, with 13 bases remaining between them. The CDR3 region is CASSLAVRQPQETQYF. CDR3 sequence (DNA): TGCGCCAGCAGCTTGGCGGTCCGACAGCCCCAAGAGACCCAGTACTTC.

The CDR3 region is CASSDGLAGTADTQYF. DNA of the CDR3: TGCGCCAGCAGTGATGGTCTAGCGGGAACTGCAGATACGCAGTATTTT. The chain is built from TRBV10-2 and TRBJ2-3, with TRBD2 matching 9 bases. The CDR3 is made up of 16 amino acids. V dropped 3 bases and J dropped 4; count of bases not matched to a gene: 8. The germline V gene encodes CDR1 WSHSY and CDR2 SAAADI.

This chain connects TRBV4-3 to TRBJ1-2; D is possibly TRBD1 (6 bases). The CDR3 is 14 residues long. V shed 1 base and J shed 7 bases, with 13 bases lying between them. In germline, CDR1 is LGHNA, CDR2 YSLEER. The CDR3 loop reads CASSQGNRVGGYTF. The CDR3 region has the DNA TGCGCCAGCAGCCAAGGGAACAGGGTAGGTGGCTACACCTTC.

This rearrangement joins TRBV21-1 to TRBJ1-2. TRBV21-1 is labeled a pseudogene. This CDR3 spans 17 amino acids. Here the CDR3 DNA reads TGTGCCAGCAGCAAAGAGGATTGGGGGGGTGGCGAGGGTGGCTACACCTTC. This codes for CASSKEDWGGGEGGYTF.

The genes are TRBV2 and TRBJ1-5, with TRBD1 identical over 9 bases. Looked up from germline, CDR1 is SNHLY and CDR2 is FYNNEI. This CDR3 is 15 amino acids long. The V gene end was trimmed by 4 bases and the J gene end by 2 bases; junction bases not matched to a gene: 3. DNA for the CDR3: TGTGCCAGCAGTGGGGACAGGGTGGGCAATCAGCCCCAGCATTTT. Amino acid sequence: CASSGDRVGNQPQHF.

The J gene is TRBJ2-5, the V gene TRBV5-1; D not certain. Germline assignment: CDR1 SGHRS and CDR2 YFSETQ. V was cut by 5 bases and J by 2 bases, with 10 bases left in between. This CDR3 is built from 13 residues. CDR3 protein: CASRLRVQETQYF. The CDR3 region has the DNA TGCGCCAGCAGGCTAAGGGTTCAAGAGACCCAGTACTTC. The full variable domain, rest sourced from reference TRBV5-1 and TRBJ2-5, is KAGVTQTPRYLIKTRGQQVTLSCSPISGHRSVSWYQQTPGQGLQFLFEYFSETQRNKGNFPGRFSGRQFSNSRSEMNVSTLELGDSALYLCASRLRVQETQYFGPGTRLLVL.